This entry features one T cell receptor (beta chain) sequence. This entry is derived from a study of blood T cell repertoires in COVID-19. Study at large: The United States, Italy and Spain were the sources of the acute and convalescent COVID-19 samples. PBMCs, B-cell-depleted T cells, or T cells provided the cDNA or gDNA that made up the material.

Original data processing: Nucleated cell counts were estimated from reference gene primer amplification. Generated by immunoSEQ multiplex PCR, the TCRdb table keeps only in-frame clones and is missing some. The V and J calls and the clone size are those of that table, but D and trimming were determined from the DNA. Altogether around 41,000 clones are present, roughly 90% being singletons, with the ten largest covering 4.5% to 7%. V lost 2 bases to trimming and J lost 2 bases; unmatched junction nucleotides: 4. The CDR3 consists of 15 residues. Germline lookup yields CDR1 GTSNPN and CDR2 SVGIG (reference sequence).

The sample consisted of peripheral blood. The source is a human donor in a cohort sampled during active COVID-19. This chain links TRBV30 with TRBJ1-5, with 9 bases lining up with TRBD1. The CDR3: CAWSTGQGRNQPQHF. CDR3 DNA: TGTGCCTGGAGTACAGGACAGGGGCGCAATCAGCCCCAGCATTTT.